This entry lists 10 T cell receptor beta chains sequenced from one sample in a study of blood T cell repertoires in COVID-19. Here immunoSEQ multiplex PCR was the method, and the copy in TCRdb shows in-frame clones only, minus some. The data hold 9,000 to 10,000 clones, with around three quarters observed a single time. Sequencing was performed on peripheral blood. All receptors derive from a human donor in a cohort sampled during active COVID-19.

The genes are TRBV20-1 and TRBJ1-2; D is unresolved. Trimming shortened V by 3 bases and J by 8 bases, and 13 bases separated the two germline ends. CDR1 and CDR2 from the germline V gene are DFQATT and SNEGSKA (reference sequence). The CDR3 loop spans 12 amino acids. The chain's CDR3 is CSASPDTAGYTF. Written as DNA, the CDR3 is TGCAGTGCTAGTCCCGACACCGCAGGCTACACCTTC.

The gene calls are TRBV6-2 or TRBV6-3 and TRBJ2-7, with TRBD1 matching 9 bases. The CDR3 is 16 residues long. CDR1 is MNHEY and CDR2 is SVGEGT in the germline V gene. Trimming cost V 4 bases and J 2 bases; bases outside gene matches: 9. The CDR3 sequence is CASSWGVGQGTYEQYF. CDR3 DNA: TGTGCCAGCAGTTGGGGTGTGGGACAGGGAACCTACGAGCAGTACTTC.

V and J are TRBV7-2 and TRBJ1-1, with D unresolved. Germline CDR1 and CDR2: SGHTA and FQGNSA. Trimming stripped 0 bases from V and 3 bases from J, with 11 bases between. The CDR3 covers 15 residues. The CDR3 DNA reads as TGTGCCAGCAGCTTAGCGGTGACACAGCACACTGAAGCTTTCTTT. This sequence encodes CASSLAVTQHTEAFF.

The rearrangement links TRBV19 to TRBJ2-5, with 14 bases aligning to TRBD2. The CDR3 sequence is 17 residues long. Germline trimming cut 6 bases from V and 1 base from J; bases unmatched to any gene: 7. Germline V gene data show CDR1 as LNHDA and CDR2 as SQIVND (reference sequence). The CDR3 nucleotides are TGTGCCAGTAGCACCGGGACTAGCGGGGGTTTCCAAGAGACCCAGTACTTC. It specifies CASSTGTSGGFQETQYF.

In its sample, this clone was seen a few times. The rearrangement joins TRBV5-1 to TRBJ2-1; D possibly corresponds to TRBD2 (6 bases). Trimming removed 0 bases from V and 8 bases from J, with 15 bases in between. In germline, CDR1 is SGHRS, CDR2 YFSETQ. This CDR3 has 15 amino acids. CDR3 loop: CASSLGGKVSDEQFF. The CDR3 DNA follows: TGCGCCAGCAGCTTGGGCGGGAAAGTCAGTGATGAGCAGTTCTTC.

This clone was detected only a few times. The CDR3: CASSDARGYEQFF. For the CDR3, the DNA is TGTGCCAGCAGTGATGCCAGGGGATACGAGCAGTTCTTC. The V and J genes are TRBV6-1 and TRBJ2-1; D is possibly TRBD1 (6 bases). Germline CDR1 and CDR2: MNHNS and SASEGT. V was cut by 3 bases and J by 10 bases, with 13 bases left in between. The CDR3 length is 13 residues.

CDR3 residues: CASRYTGGYQPQHF. The CDR3 DNA follows: TGTGCCAGTAGATACACAGGGGGCTATCAGCCCCAGCATTTT. V usage is TRBV19 and J usage is TRBJ1-5, with 9 positions matching TRBD1. CDR3 length: 14 residues. V lost 6 bases to trimming and J lost 5 bases; unmatched junction nucleotides: 5. The germline V gene encodes CDR1 LNHDA and CDR2 SQIVND (reference sequence).

The V and J genes are TRBV19 and TRBJ2-6; maybe TRBD1 (6 bases). V was pared by 5 bases and J by 4 bases, with 9 bases between. The CDR3 length is 14 residues. Germline-derived CDR1 and CDR2 are LNHDA and SQIVND (reference sequence). CDR3 residues: CASSLGAGANVLTF. The CDR3 coding sequence is TGTGCCAGTAGTCTGGGGGCCGGGGCCAACGTCCTGACTTTC.

The chain employs TRBV12-3 or TRBV12-4 and TRBJ1-2; no definite D call. Between the trimmed V and J ends, which lost 4 bases and 3 bases, there was a span of 9 bases. CDR3 size: 13 residues. CDR3 nucleotides: TGTGCCAGCAGTTCCTACGGTGACTATGGCTACACCTTC. Translating it yields CASSSYGDYGYTF.

The rearrangement links TRBV3-1 (or the pseudogene TRBV3-2) to TRBJ2-6; a weak D match, TRBD1 (5 bases). The V and J ends lost 3 bases and 1 base respectively, with 13 bases between them. Germline-derived CDR1 and CDR2 are LGHDT and YNNKEL (reference sequence). This CDR3 contains 17 residues. CDR3 sequence: CASSQTLRGSGANVLTF. In nucleotides, the CDR3 is TGTGCCAGCAGCCAGACGCTAAGGGGTTCTGGGGCCAACGTCCTGACTTTC.